Presented here are 9 T cell receptor beta chains from one specimen sequenced in a study of CD8 T cells in Susac syndrome. Reverse transcription of 0.5 to 1 ug RNA was performed with random hexamers. TCRdb passed the immunoSEQ multiplex PCR reads through MiXCR, listing each CDR3 protein once. The table shows about 190,000 distinct CDR3 sequences, with just under 95% occurring only once. Sequencing was carried out using CD8+ T cells from PBMCs. These receptors all come from a human donor with Susac syndrome.

J is TRBJ2-5 and V is TRBV6-1; 9 nucleotides align to TRBD2. Germline V lookup: CDR1 MNHNS, CDR2 SASEGT. This CDR3 spans 16 amino acids. Losses at the gene ends were 1 base for V and 4 bases for J; bases not matched to a gene: 7. The chain's CDR3 is CASSEVGGGAAETQYF. DNA of the CDR3: TGTGCCAGCAGTGAAGTCGGCGGGGGGGCCGCAGAGACCCAGTACTTC.

In DNA form, the CDR3 reads TGTGCCAGCAGCCAAGAGCAGGGGAACTATGGCTACACCTTC. This encodes CASSQEQGNYGYTF. The V and J genes are TRBV3-1 and TRBJ1-2; maybe TRBD1 (6 bases). Germline V gene lookup returns CDR1 LGHDT and CDR2 YNNKEL (reference sequence). The CDR3 is 14 amino acids. The ends were cut back, 0 bases at V and 2 bases at J, with 7 bases in the middle.

The chain links TRBV20-1 to TRBJ2-7; 11 nucleotides agree with TRBD1. The CDR3 length is 15 residues. J lost 1 base, V lost 1 base, and 3 bases had no gene match. The germline CDR1 and CDR2 sequences are DFQATT and SNEGSKA (reference sequence). The CDR3 here is CSARGGTGGSYEQYF. In DNA, the CDR3 is TGCAGTGCTAGAGGCGGGACAGGGGGTTCCTACGAGCAGTACTTC.

V and J are TRBV19 and TRBJ1-2; TRBD1 might be the D (6 bases). V was clipped by 11 bases and J by 5 bases, with 15 bases between them. The CDR3 is 12 residues long. Germline CDR1 and CDR2: LNHDA and SQIVND (reference sequence). CDR3 amino acids: CAGMDSTYGYTF. Here the CDR3 DNA reads TGTGCCGGGATGGACAGCACTTATGGCTACACCTTC.

This chain links TRBV28 with TRBJ2-5, with 7 bases identical to TRBD2. This CDR3 is 14 amino acids long. Germline V gives CDR1 MDHEN, CDR2 SYDVKM. J gave up 7 bases and V 3 bases, and 8 bases lay outside the gene matches. CDR3 amino acids: CASSLELAKGTQYF. In DNA, the CDR3 is TGTGCCAGCAGTTTGGAACTAGCGAAAGGGACCCAGTACTTC.

This chain links TRBV7-2 with TRBJ1-1; D is ambiguous. CDR3 length equals 13 residues. Trimming took 8 bases from V and 0 from J, leaving 10 bases between them. Looked up from germline, CDR1 is SGHTA and CDR2 is FQGNSA. This CDR3 is CASYGSLNTEAFF. The CDR3 DNA follows: TGTGCCAGCTACGGCAGCTTGAACACTGAAGCTTTCTTT.

The chain uses TRBV2 and TRBJ2-7, with D possibly TRBD2 on 5 matching bases. CDR1 is SNHLY, CDR2 FYNNEI, per germline. The CDR3 has 12 amino acids. Trimming took off 3 bases at V and 6 bases at J, with 9 bases between the two ends. CDR3 loop: CASSDLAREQYF. The CDR3 nucleotides are TGTGCCAGCAGTGACCTAGCTCGCGAGCAGTACTTC.

The chain uses TRBV12-3 or TRBV12-4 and TRBJ1-2; D is possibly TRBD1 (5 bases). This CDR3 spans 13 amino acids. Between the trimmed V and J ends, which lost 5 bases and 5 bases, there was a span of 12 bases. Here the CDR3 DNA reads TGTGCCAGCAGTATGGGACTGATATATGGCTACACCTTC. Protein: CASSMGLIYGYTF.

A remark on this clonotype: One junction end does not reproduce the germline sequence, and a read error may be involved. The chain couples TRBV29-1 to TRBJ2-5, with 12 nucleotides matching TRBD1. Germline V gene sequence: CDR1 SQVTM, CDR2 ANQGSEA. CDR3 length: 15 residues. The CDR3 coding sequence is TGCAGCGTTGAAACCGGGACAGGGGGCTTGCAGACTCAGTACTTC. It yields the protein CSVETGTGGLQTQYF.